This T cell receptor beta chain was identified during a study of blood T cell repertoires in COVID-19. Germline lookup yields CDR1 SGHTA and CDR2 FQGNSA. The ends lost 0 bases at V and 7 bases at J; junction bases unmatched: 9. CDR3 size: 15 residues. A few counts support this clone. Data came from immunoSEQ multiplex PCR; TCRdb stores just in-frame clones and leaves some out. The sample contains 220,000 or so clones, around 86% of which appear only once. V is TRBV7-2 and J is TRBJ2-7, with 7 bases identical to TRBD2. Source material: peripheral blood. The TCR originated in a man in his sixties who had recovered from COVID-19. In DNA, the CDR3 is TGTGCCAGCAGCTTAGCGGGAGGGTATCCTAGGGAGCAGTACTTC. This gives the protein CASSLAGGYPREQYF.